These T cell receptor beta chains were read from a single sample in a study of blood T cells in healthy people across ages. TCRdb recomputed calls from the 5' RACE reads with MiXCR, one row per CDR3 protein. The sample carries some 900,000 distinct CDR3 sequences, around 30% recorded once. The specimen sequenced was blood. The receptors here all came from a woman at least 80 years old in good health. Each CDR3 is given with its conserved first and last residue. D genes are given only for firm matches. Clone size, where shown, is once, few, many, or a class for clones that have expanded.

v_call	d_call	j_call	clone_size	cdr3_nt	cdr3_aa
TRBV9	TRBD2	TRBJ2-1	.	TGTGCCGGCAGCGCGGGGGGGGGTGGTGAGCAGTTCTTC	CAGSAGGGGEQFF
TRBV7-9	TRBD1	TRBJ2-1	.	TGTGCCAGTAGTACCGGACAGGGCAGTGAGCAGTTCTTC	CASSTGQGSEQFF
TRBV5-1	TRBD2	TRBJ2-2	.	TGCGCCAGCAGTTTAGGACTAGCGGGATCCACCGGGGAGCTGTTTTTT	CASSLGLAGSTGELFF
TRBV5-4	.	TRBJ1-1	.	TGTGCCAGCAGCTTCGGGGGAGAGATTAACACTGAAGCTTTCTTT	CASSFGGEINTEAFF
TRBV5-5	TRBD2	TRBJ2-2	.	TGTGCCAGCAGCCCAGCTTGGGCTAGCGGGGAAAACACCGGGGAGCTGTTTTTT	CASSPAWASGENTGELFF
TRBV29-1	TRBD1	TRBJ1-2	many	TGCAGCGTTGAAGGCCCCAAGCCGACAGGGTCTAACTATGGCTACACCTTC	CSVEGPKPTGSNYGYTF
TRBV2	.	TRBJ2-7	few	TGTGCCAGCAGGGCGGATCTGGGGGAGCAGTACTTC	CASRADLGEQYF
TRBV2	.	TRBJ2-3	.	TGTGCCAGCAGTAATCACACAGATACGCAGTATTTT	CASSNHTDTQYF
TRBV20-1	TRBD1	TRBJ2-3	many	TGCTGTATTCTGGACAGGGGATCAGATACGCAGTATTTT	CCILDRGSDTQYF
TRBV20-1	.	TRBJ2-7	many	TGCAGTGCTAGAGATTTGGTACGAGGGTCAGGCCCCCACGAGCAGTACTTC	CSARDLVRGSGPHEQYF
TRBV28	TRBD1	TRBJ1-4	.	TGTGCCGGCAGCTCGACAGGGATTGGGGAAAAACTGTTTTTT	CAGSSTGIGEKLFF
TRBV4-1	.	TRBJ2-7	once	TGCGCCAGCAGCCAAGTGACCTCCTACGAGCAGTACTTC	CASSQVTSYEQYF
TRBV10-1	TRBD2	TRBJ2-7	.	TGCGCCATCATACTTTTCGGGAGGGATGGGTTCTACGAGCAGTACTTC	CAIILFGRDGFYEQYF
TRBV14	.	TRBJ1-6	few	TGTGCCAGCAGCCAGCAGTATGGGGTCGATTCACCCCTCCACTTT	CASSQQYGVDSPLHF
TRBV20-1	TRBD2	TRBJ2-7	.	TGCAGTGCTATAAGCGGGAGCTCCTACAATGAGCAGTACTTC	CSAISGSSYNEQYF
TRBV27	TRBD2	TRBJ2-5	.	TGTGCCAGTGCAATACGGGTCCCAGATTATAAGCGGGGAGAAAAAGAGACCCAGTACTTC	CASAIRVPDYKRGEKETQYF
TRBV5-6	.	TRBJ2-3	.	TGTGCCAGCAGCTTGTGGGGTGGGCATACGCAGTATTTT	CASSLWGGHTQYF
TRBV5-1	TRBD1	TRBJ1-1	.	TGCGCCAGCAGCGAGACAGGGGGTGAAGCTTTCTTT	CASSETGGEAFF
TRBV3-1	TRBD1	TRBJ1-2	many	TGTGCCAGCAGCCCCGGACAGGGGAACTCTGGCTACACCTTC	CASSPGQGNSGYTF
TRBV27	.	TRBJ1-4	.	TGTGCCAGCAGTCCGCGACGGGGTTCAACTAATGAAAAACTGTTTTTT	CASSPRRGSTNEKLFF
TRBV12-3/TRBV12-4	.	TRBJ1-2	many	TGTGCCAGCAGTTTAATCTCGGGGGATGGCTACACCTTC	CASSLISGDGYTF
TRBV6-2/TRBV6-3	.	TRBJ1-1	few	TGTGCCAGCAGTTACTCCTTCTTAAACACTGAAGCTTTCTTT	CASSYSFLNTEAFF
TRBV20-1	.	TRBJ2-6	many	TGCAGTGCTAGAGAGGGGGGAAACTCTGGGGCCAACGTCCTGACTTTC	CSAREGGNSGANVLTF
TRBV29-1	.	TRBJ1-5	few	TGCAGCGTGAGTGGTGGTATCGGCAATCAGCCCCAGCATTTT	CSVSGGIGNQPQHF
TRBV12-3/TRBV12-4	TRBD2	TRBJ2-3	.	TGTGCCAGCAGTTTCCGCGCCGCCTATGCGGGGGTGCGCACAGATACGCAGTATTTT	CASSFRAAYAGVRTDTQYF
TRBV19	TRBD1	TRBJ1-2	many	TGTGCCAGTAGTATTGGGACAGGCTTAATAGGCTATGGCTACACCTTC	CASSIGTGLIGYGYTF
TRBV10-2	.	TRBJ2-1	many	TGCGCCAGCAGTGATCCCCTGTTGAGCTCCTACAATGAGCAGTTCTTC	CASSDPLLSSYNEQFF
TRBV20-1	TRBD1	TRBJ1-2	many	TGCAGTGCTAGAGATCTGAAGGGACAGGGGGGCTGGGGCTACACCTTC	CSARDLKGQGGWGYTF
TRBV14	TRBD2	TRBJ2-7	many	TGTGCCAGCAGCCAAGATCAACTAGCGGGGAAATACGAGCAGTACTTC	CASSQDQLAGKYEQYF
TRBV14	TRBD1	TRBJ2-5	once	TGTGCCGGCAGCCTCCAGACAGGGGGCTTAAGAGAGACCCAGTACTTC	CAGSLQTGGLRETQYF
TRBV11-2	.	TRBJ2-5	.	TGTGCCAGCAGCCCAGACCGAGCTAGACGCTCTGGAGAGACCCAGTACTTC	CASSPDRARRSGETQYF
TRBV7-9	.	TRBJ1-4	.	TGTGCCTGCAGCTTGAAAGCAACTAATGAAAAACTGTTTTTT	CACSLKATNEKLFF
TRBV2	.	TRBJ1-6	.	TGTGCCAGACGTTCCGCTGGCAAGTCAAGCGGCTCCTATAATTCACCCCTCCACTTT	CARRSAGKSSGSYNSPLHF
TRBV27	TRBD2	TRBJ2-2	.	TGTGCCAGCAGTTTATCTCTAGCGGGGGGGAACACCGGGGAGCTGTTTTTT	CASSLSLAGGNTGELFF
TRBV18	.	TRBJ2-1	few	TGTGCCAGCTCACCACAAAGGAACGCAGATGAGCAGTTCTTC	CASSPQRNADEQFF
TRBV9	TRBD2	TRBJ2-5	many	TGTGCCAGCAGCCGCCGTGGGGGGGAAGAGACCCAGTACTTC	CASSRRGGEETQYF
TRBV7-9	TRBD1	TRBJ1-2	many	TGTGCCAGCACCTCACAGGGGGCGGACTATGGCTACACCTTC	CASTSQGADYGYTF
TRBV10-2	TRBD2	TRBJ2-5	few	TGCGCCAGCAGTGAGTCGGAGCGGGGGGGGACCCAGTACTTC	CASSESERGGTQYF
TRBV4-3	.	TRBJ2-7	many	TGCGCCAGCAGCCAAGACGGGTTGAGTCCCGAGCAGTACTTC	CASSQDGLSPEQYF
TRBV30	.	TRBJ1-4	few	TGTGCCTGGGGTCCTCCCCTTGCAACTAATGAAAAACTGTTTTTT	CAWGPPLATNEKLFF
TRBV14	TRBD1	TRBJ1-4	.	TGTGCCAGCAGCCAACAGGGGGTACGAGAAAAACTGTTTTTT	CASSQQGVREKLFF
TRBV11-2	.	TRBJ2-4	many	TGTGCCAGCAGCTCTCACCTAGCCAAAAACATTCAGTACTTC	CASSSHLAKNIQYF
TRBV5-1	.	TRBJ1-2	many	TGCGCCAGCAGCCTCTACCAGGGGCTCTCCTATGGCTACACCTTC	CASSLYQGLSYGYTF